This entry lists 29 T cell receptor beta chains sequenced from one sample in a study of blood T cell repertoires in COVID-19. The repertoire was sequenced with immunoSEQ multiplex PCR; TCRdb's copy has only in-frame clones and lacks some. Of 150,000 to 200,000 clones in the sample, approximately 80% were seen once. The sample comprised peripheral blood. The source of these receptors is a woman in her 70s with COVID-19, enrolled during active disease.

The chain joins TRBV28 to TRBJ1-3; 9 bases align to TRBD1. This CDR3 is built from 19 residues. The germline V gene has CDR1 MDHEN and CDR2 SYDVKM. J lost 2 bases, V lost 3 bases, and 14 bases had no gene match. The CDR3 here is CASSFRSLTGGYAGNTIYF. The CDR3 bases are TGTGCCAGCAGTTTTAGGTCCCTCACAGGGGGCTACGCTGGAAACACCATATATTTT.

The chain is built from TRBV30 and TRBJ2-7; perhaps TRBD2 as D (6 bases). The V end was cut by 2 bases, the J end by 7 bases, with 18 bases between. The germline gives CDR1 GTSNPN, CDR2 SVGIG (reference sequence). The CDR3 extends over 14 amino acids. CDR3 bases: TGTGCCTGGAGTCCTATAAGCAGGGCGGGGGAGCAGTACTTC. It codes for CAWSPISRAGEQYF. The complete variable domain, with remaining parts taken from reference TRBV30 and TRBJ2-7, reads SQTIHQWPATLVQPVGSPLSLECTVEGTSNPNLYWYRQAAGRGLQLLFYSVGIGQISSEVPQNLSASRPQDRQFILSSKKLLLSDSGFYLCAWSPISRAGEQYFGPGTRLTVT.

This chain links TRBV13 with TRBJ2-3; D not certain. V was cut by 7 bases and J by 3 bases, with 14 bases left in between. Germline V CDR1 and CDR2: PRHDT, FYEKMQ (reference sequence). The CDR3 runs to 14 residues. The CDR3 here is CASKYRSPTDTQYF. The CDR3 DNA reads TGTGCCAGCAAGTACCGGAGCCCGACAGATACGCAGTATTTT.

This chain links TRBV27 with TRBJ1-6; maybe TRBD1 (5 bases). Trimming left V 6 bases short and J 14 bases short, with 20 bases between. This CDR3 region has 14 residues. Looked up from germline, CDR1 is MNHEY and CDR2 is SMNVEV (reference sequence). The CDR3 loop reads CASRAGTGKSSLHF. In nucleotides, the CDR3 is TGTGCCAGCAGGGCCGGGACTGGGAAGTCATCCCTCCACTTT.

The chain uses TRBV15 and TRBJ1-5; tentatively, D is TRBD1 (6 bases). The V end lost 5 bases, the J end lost 5 bases, and 13 bases lay between the germline ends. Germline lookup yields CDR1 LNHNV and CDR2 YYDKDF (reference sequence). This CDR3 has 14 amino acids. CDR3 nucleotides: TGTGCCACCAGCGGGGGCCGGGGCGATCAGCCCCAGCATTTT. This sequence encodes CATSGGRGDQPQHF.

This clone was detected a few times. The CDR3 DNA sequence: TGTGCCATACAGGGTGGCACTGAAGCTTTCTTT. Translated, it gives CAIQGGTEAFF. The chain joins TRBV10-3 to TRBJ1-1; the D gene is possibly TRBD1 (6 bases). Germline CDR1 and CDR2: ENHRY and SYGVKD. Between the trimmed V and J ends, which lost 9 bases and 4 bases, there was a span of 9 bases. The CDR3 consists of 11 residues.

This clone was counted once. This chain connects TRBV12-3 or TRBV12-4 to TRBJ2-2; D remains ambiguous. The CDR3 length is 12 residues. V dropped 4 bases and J dropped 4 bases, with 4 bases sitting between them. The CDR3 protein is CASSSFTGELFF. CDR3 DNA: TGTGCCAGCAGTTCGTTCACCGGGGAGCTGTTTTTT.

This clone has a handful of counts. The chain carries TRBV10-3 and TRBJ1-5, with TRBD1 matching 7 bases. CDR1 is ENHRY, CDR2 SYGVKD, per germline. J gave up 8 bases and V 7 bases, and 11 bases lay outside the gene matches. This CDR3 contains 14 residues. CDR3 in amino acids: CAIKDNRGKEPQHF. CDR3 nucleotides: TGTGCCATCAAAGACAACAGGGGTAAAGAGCCCCAGCATTTT.

The J gene is TRBJ2-7, the V gene TRBV13, with 9 bases that match TRBD1. The length of the CDR3 is 15 residues. CDR1 is PRHDT, CDR2 FYEKMQ, per germline (reference sequence). Unmatched junction bases numbered 9, after V lost 5 bases and J lost 4 bases. The CDR3 DNA sequence: TGTGCCAGCAGCGGGCCTGGACAGGGGATATACGAGCAGTACGTC. It translates to CASSGPGQGIYEQYV.

The chain recombines TRBV7-2 with TRBJ2-1; 12 bases line up with TRBD2. Trimming at V came to 1 base and at J to 4 bases, leaving 2 bases not matched to a gene. CDR1 is SGHTA, CDR2 FQGNSA, per germline. The CDR3 is 16 amino acids. In nucleotides, the CDR3 is TGTGCCAGCAGCTTAGAGGGACTAGCGGGTTACAATGAGCAGTTCTTC. Amino acid sequence: CASSLEGLAGYNEQFF.

V usage is TRBV30 and J usage is TRBJ2-7; 7 nucleotides line up with TRBD2. J lost 8 bases, V lost 2 bases, and 9 bases had no gene match. CDR1 GTSNPN and CDR2 SVGIG come from the germline V gene (reference sequence). This CDR3 has 13 amino acids. The CDR3 protein is CAWSPGGVAKQYF. CDR3 bases: TGTGCCTGGAGTCCGGGGGGAGTAGCGAAGCAGTACTTC.

This clone was seen once. The chain couples TRBV4-1 to TRBJ2-1, with 14 bases matching TRBD2. The CDR3 contains 18 residues. CDR1 and CDR2 from the germline V gene are MGHRA and YSYEKL. Trimming at V came to 0 bases and at J to 7 bases, leaving 8 bases not matched to a gene. CDR3 sequence reads: CASSQEGGLAGAFNEQFF. The CDR3 nucleotides are TGCGCCAGCAGCCAAGAAGGGGGACTAGCGGGAGCATTTAATGAGCAGTTCTTC.

V gene TRBV18 combines with J gene TRBJ1-2, with 7 positions matching TRBD1. This CDR3 is built from 15 residues. The junction had 6 bases not matched to a gene; V was cut back by 2 bases and J by 3 bases. Germline CDR1 is KGHSH and CDR2 is LQKENI. CDR3 amino acids: CASSPTFDRDYGYTF. As DNA, the CDR3 is TGTGCCAGCTCACCAACCTTTGACAGGGACTATGGCTACACCTTC.

The rearrangement links TRBV11-1 to TRBJ1-2; the D is unclear. The V gene lost 2 bases and the J gene lost 6 bases, with 7 bases spanning the gap. This CDR3 contains 12 residues. The germline V gene has CDR1 SGHAT and CDR2 FQDESV (reference sequence). CDR3 in DNA: TGTGCCAGCAGCTTACACGGGGATGGCTACACCTTC. As protein: CASSLHGDGYTF.

V is TRBV5-1 and J is TRBJ1-2, with D hard to call. This CDR3 is built from 13 residues. Trimming removed 0 bases from V and 3 bases from J, with 6 bases in between. Germline V gene sequence: CDR1 SGHRS, CDR2 YFSETQ. CDR3 loop: CASSLGHHYGYTF. CDR3 nucleotide sequence: TGCGCCAGCAGCTTGGGACACCACTATGGCTACACCTTC.

This sequence joins TRBV11-2 and TRBJ2-4; 8 bases are a match to TRBD2. There are 16 residues in the CDR3. The germline gives CDR1 SGHAT, CDR2 FQNNGV. With 2 bases clipped from V and 3 bases from J, the junction kept 6 bases outside the gene matches. The CDR3 coding sequence is TGTGCCAGCAGCTTATTTGCGGGAGGCGTCAAAAACATTCAGTACTTC. This sequence encodes CASSLFAGGVKNIQYF. The complete variable domain, with remaining parts taken from reference TRBV11-2 and TRBJ2-4, reads EAGVAQSPRYKIIEKRQSVAFWCNPISGHATLYWYQQILGQGPKLLIQFQNNGVVDDSQLPKDRFSAERLKGVDSTLKIQPAKLEDSAVYLCASSLFAGGVKNIQYFGAGTRLSVL.

The V call is TRBV7-2, the J call TRBJ2-3; D is unclear. The V gene lost 2 bases and the J gene lost 2 bases, with 11 bases spanning the gap. Per the germline V gene, CDR1 is SGHTA and CDR2 is FQGNSA. This CDR3 is built from 15 residues. Here the CDR3 reads CASSLKQINTDTQYF. The CDR3 nucleotides are TGTGCCAGCAGCTTAAAGCAAATAAACACAGATACGCAGTATTTT. Full variable domain (remainder filled in from reference TRBV7-2 and TRBJ2-3): GAGVSQSPSNKVTEKGKDVELRCDPISGHTALYWYRQSLGQGLEFLIYFQGNSAPDKSGLPSDRFSAERTGGSVSTLTIQRTQQEDSAVYLCASSLKQINTDTQYFGPGTRLTVL.

In nucleotides, the CDR3 is TGTGCCTGGAACATGAACACTGAAGCTTTCTTT. Translating it yields CAWNMNTEAFF. V gene TRBV30 combines with J gene TRBJ1-1; D is ambiguous. Germline values: CDR1 GTSNPN, CDR2 SVGIG (reference sequence). CDR3 size: 11 residues. Trimming left V 4 bases short and J 0 bases short, with 3 bases between.

The chain recombines TRBV2 with TRBJ2-7, with a weak D call TRBD2 (5 bases). The CDR3 has 17 residues. The V gene lost 1 base and the J gene lost 3 bases, with 19 bases spanning the gap. Germline V gives CDR1 SNHLY, CDR2 FYNNEI. The CDR3 DNA is TGTGCCAGCAGTGAAGAGGGCGCCGGGGAACTGTACTACGAGCAGTACTTC. It translates to CASSEEGAGELYYEQYF. The full variable domain, with the rest looked up from reference TRBV2 and TRBJ2-7, is EPEVTQTPSHQVTQMGQEVILRCVPISNHLYFYWYRQILGQKVEFLVSFYNNEISEKSEIFDDQFSVERPDGSNFTLKIRSTKLEDSAMYFCASSEEGAGELYYEQYFGPGTRLTVT.

The rearrangement uses TRBV6-5 and TRBJ1-1, with no clear D. V gave up 0 bases and J gave up 0 bases, with 5 bases separating them. The CDR3 spans 14 residues. Per germline, CDR1 MNHEY and CDR2 SVGAGI. The CDR3: CASSYSTLNTEAFF. The CDR3 DNA follows: TGTGCCAGCAGTTACTCGACATTGAACACTGAAGCTTTCTTT.

Comment on this clone: At one end the junction does not follow the germline gene, possibly because of a read error. This chain links TRBV28 with TRBJ1-3, with 7 bases that match TRBD1. This CDR3 contains 11 residues. CDR1 is MDHEN, CDR2 SYDVKM, per germline. CDR3 amino acids: CASRQQGSQGF. CDR3 nucleotide sequence: TGTGCCAGCAGGCAACAGGGGAGCCAGGGGTTC.

The chain has TRBV28 and TRBJ2-7; the match to TRBD2 covers 13 bases. V dropped 7 bases and J dropped 7; count of bases not matched to a gene: 10. This CDR3 has 15 residues. From germline, CDR1 is MDHEN and CDR2 SYDVKM. The CDR3 DNA reads TGTGCCAGCAACCCAACTAGCGGGAGGGCGCGGGAGCAGTACTTC. As protein: CASNPTSGRAREQYF.

The chain couples TRBV18 to TRBJ1-3; 7 nucleotides agree with TRBD1. CDR1 and CDR2 from the germline V gene are KGHSH and LQKENI. V shed 3 bases and J 0 bases; nucleotides not matched to a gene: 11. This CDR3 comprises 18 residues. CDR3 nucleotides: TGTGCCAGCTCACCCCAGGGGACAGCCTGGGCCTCTGGAAACACCATATATTTT. Encoded protein: CASSPQGTAWASGNTIYF.

This chain joins TRBV25-1 and TRBJ1-4; D gene uncertain. The CDR3 has 13 residues. V lost 2 bases and J lost 8, with 9 bases in between. The V gene's germline CDR1 is MGHDK and CDR2 SYGVNS. For the CDR3, the DNA is TGTGCCAGCAGTGAAGGCGTGCGGGAAAAACTGTTTTTT. Protein product: CASSEGVREKLFF.

This clone was counted a few times. The V call is TRBV18, the J call TRBJ2-3, with a weak D call TRBD1 (6 bases). The V gene lost 0 bases and the J gene lost 2 bases, with 12 bases spanning the gap. There are 16 residues in the CDR3. The V gene's germline CDR1 is KGHSH and CDR2 LQKENI. The CDR3 region is CASSPPGGAITDTQYF. In DNA, the CDR3 is TGTGCCAGCTCACCACCAGGGGGAGCCATCACAGATACGCAGTATTTT.

This chain joins TRBV28 and TRBJ1-2; D gene uncertain. Deletions cut 7 bases from V and 2 bases from J, with 5 bases between. Germline CDR1 is MDHEN and CDR2 is SYDVKM. This CDR3 region has 11 residues. The CDR3 bases are TGTGCCAGCACCCAAAACTATGGCTACACCTTC. It translates to CASTQNYGYTF.

The chain employs TRBV30 and TRBJ1-1; 11 bases fit TRBD1. This CDR3 has 14 amino acids. V lost 4 bases and J lost 6; bases outside the gene matches: 7. CDR1 GTSNPN and CDR2 SVGIG come from the germline V gene (reference sequence). The CDR3: CAWTAWTGGSEAFF. DNA for the CDR3: TGTGCCTGGACAGCCTGGACAGGGGGCTCTGAAGCTTTCTTT.

This clone turned up a few times. This chain connects TRBV27 to TRBJ2-7, with 7 bases identical to TRBD2. V gave up 0 bases and J gave up 4 bases; unmatched junction bases: 0. Germline loops: CDR1 MNHEY, CDR2 SMNVEV (reference sequence). The CDR3 spans 13 residues. In DNA, the CDR3 is TGTGCCAGCAGTTTATCGGGAGGGTACGAGCAGTACTTC. Translated, it gives CASSLSGGYEQYF.

The chain couples TRBV18 to TRBJ2-5; D remains ambiguous. Trimming pared 2 bases from V and 1 base from J, leaving 8 bases between. The CDR3 extends over 14 amino acids. Germline values: CDR1 KGHSH, CDR2 LQKENI. The chain's CDR3 is CASSPGVGQETQYF. Written as DNA, the CDR3 is TGTGCCAGCTCACCAGGAGTAGGCCAAGAGACCCAGTACTTC. The full variable domain, in which reference TRBV18 and TRBJ2-5 provide the parts outside the CDR3, is NAGVMQNPRHLVRRRGQEARLRCSPMKGHSHVYWYRQLPEEGLKFMVYLQKENIIDESGMPKERFSAEFPKEGPSILRIQQVVRGDSAAYFCASSPGVGQETQYFGPGTRLLVL.